Shown below are 24 T cell receptor beta chains from a single sample sequenced in a study of T cell repertoires in cytomegalovirus infection. From the reads, TCRdb called clonotypes with MiXCR, one entry per CDR3 protein. This sample has about 770,000 distinct CDR3 sequences, with 25% to 35% found just once. Antigens of these TCRs are unknown. The sequencing used cultured CD8+ T cells from PBMCs, collected from culture after CMV antigen stimulation. The origin of the receptors is a human donor in good health (CMV status not recorded). Some clones in this sample may be carry-over from other donors' samples.

The V gene is TRBV4-1, the J gene TRBJ2-1; D unclear. The CDR3 is made up of 15 amino acids. Between the trimmed V and J ends, which lost 1 base and 14 bases, there was a span of 21 bases. Germline loops: CDR1 MGHRA, CDR2 YSYEKL. CDR3 coding DNA: TGCGCCAGCAGCCAAGCCTTATTCCAGGAGATGGATAAGTTCTTC. It encodes CASSQALFQEMDKFF.

There are a few counts of this clonotype. The CDR3 bases are TGTGCTAGTGGACCGGAGAGAGGGGTTGGCTACACCTTC. This encodes CASGPERGVGYTF. The chain carries TRBV12-5 and TRBJ1-2; possibly TRBD1 for D (5 bases). Deletions cut 6 bases from V and 7 bases from J, with 15 bases between. The germline V gene has CDR1 LGHNT and CDR2 FRNRAP. The CDR3 extends over 13 amino acids.

This clonotype was seen many times. The chain combines TRBV7-3 with TRBJ1-2; D possibly corresponds to TRBD1 (6 bases). The CDR3 extends over 14 amino acids. Germline CDR1 SGHTA, CDR2 FQGTGA. The V end was cut by 5 bases, the J end by 12 bases, with 22 bases between. In nucleotides, the CDR3 is TGTGCCAGCAGCCTCCTACTCCGGACAGCCAAAAACACCTTC. It translates to CASSLLLRTAKNTF.

This clonotype was counted a few times. This chain links TRBV7-6 with TRBJ2-2, with a possible D match to TRBD2 (6 bases). This CDR3 contains 13 residues. Germline CDR1 SGHVS, CDR2 FNYEAQ. The V and J ends lost 5 bases and 9 bases respectively, with 13 bases between them. The CDR3 bases are TGTGCCAGCAGCCCAGGAGGGGCGTGGGAGCTGTTTTTT. It specifies CASSPGGAWELFF.

V and J are TRBV7-4 and TRBJ2-2; 9 nucleotides match TRBD1. Germline-derived CDR1 and CDR2 are SGHVT and SQSDAQ. The CDR3 is 16 residues long. V gave up 6 bases and J gave up 4 bases; unmatched junction bases: 9. CDR3 in amino acids: CASSPTGGVSTGELFF. The CDR3, as DNA: TGTGCCAGCAGTCCCACAGGGGGCGTAAGCACCGGGGAGCTGTTTTTT.

This clonotype was seen ten or more times. This chain links TRBV7-9 with TRBJ2-7; D might be TRBD1 or TRBD2, each matching 5 bases. CDR3 length: 15 residues. Trimming left V 5 bases short and J 0 bases short, with 14 bases between. Germline CDR1 reads SEHNR; CDR2 reads FQNEAQ (reference sequence). CDR3 nucleotide sequence: TGTGCCAGCAGCCCAACCAGAGGGGACTCCTACGAGCAGTACTTC. Its translation: CASSPTRGDSYEQYF.

The chain is built from TRBV7-6 and TRBJ2-5; the D is unclear. Trimming took 4 bases from V and 3 from J, leaving 18 bases between them. This CDR3 is built from 16 residues. Germline CDR1 reads SGHVS; CDR2 reads FNYEAQ. The CDR3 DNA sequence: TGTGCCAGCAGCTCTTCTCCGGGCCCTACGGAAGAGACCCAGTACTTC. This encodes CASSSSPGPTEETQYF.

The chain carries TRBV4-1 and TRBJ1-5; D gene uncertain. CDR3 size: 16 residues. Germline CDR1 is MGHRA and CDR2 is YSYEKL. V lost 2 bases, J lost 2 bases, and 13 bases lay in between. This CDR3 is CASSQFPKSGNQPQHF. In DNA form, the CDR3 reads TGCGCCAGCAGCCAATTCCCGAAATCCGGCAATCAGCCCCAGCATTTT.

The chain is built from TRBV6-6 and TRBJ2-5; the D call may be TRBD1 or TRBD2 (5 bases each). V dropped 8 bases and J dropped 1 base, with 17 bases sitting between them. The CDR3 is 15 residues long. The germline gives CDR1 MNHNY, CDR2 SVGAGI (reference sequence). Here the CDR3 reads CASVSEYGAQETQYF. In DNA form, the CDR3 reads TGTGCCAGCGTATCGGAGTACGGGGCCCAAGAGACCCAGTACTTC.

This clonotype was counted only a few times. The genes are TRBV12-3 or TRBV12-4 and TRBJ2-1; 11 bases fit TRBD2. The CDR3 length is 24 residues. J lost 1 base, V lost 1 base, and 24 bases had no gene match. Here the CDR3 reads CASSLVGPFPAPGLAERSYNEQFF. The CDR3 DNA reads as TGTGCCAGCAGTTTAGTGGGGCCCTTCCCCGCTCCGGGACTAGCGGAGAGGTCCTACAATGAGCAGTTCTTC.

Turning to this clonotype: This sequence may be a read error, since a much larger clone differs from it by one base. The genes are TRBV7-8 and TRBJ1-6, with 8 bases fitting TRBD1. Germline V gene data show CDR1 as SGHVS and CDR2 as FQNEAQ. The CDR3 runs to 15 residues. CDR3 loop: CASSTSTGGNSHLHF. CDR3 coding DNA: TGTGCCAGCAGCACTAGCACAGGGGGTAATTCACACCTCCACTTT.

The sample holds a few counts of this clonotype. The rearrangement links TRBV6-2 or TRBV6-3 to TRBJ2-1, with D possibly being TRBD1 (6 bases). Trimming left V 2 bases short and J 2 bases short, with 10 bases between. Germline V gives CDR1 MNHEY, CDR2 SVGEGT. This CDR3 contains 15 residues. The CDR3: CASSYGRGTYNEQFF. CDR3 nucleotide sequence: TGTGCCAGCAGTTACGGCAGGGGAACCTACAATGAGCAGTTCTTC.

This clonotype was picked up a small number of times. CDR3 sequence (DNA): TGTGCCATACAGGGGGCGGGAACCGGGGAGCTGTTTTTT. As protein: CAIQGAGTGELFF. The gene calls are TRBV5-4 and TRBJ2-2, with 9 bases that match TRBD1. CDR1 is SGHNT and CDR2 is YYREEE in the germline V gene (reference sequence). CDR3 length: 13 residues. J was trimmed by 5 bases and V by 9 bases; bases with no gene match: 5. Full variable domain (missing parts from reference TRBV5-4 and TRBJ2-2): ETGVTQSPTHLIKTRGQQVTLRCSSQSGHNTVSWYQQALGQGPQFIFQYYREEENGRGNFPPRFSGLQFPNYSSELNVNALELDDSALYLCAIQGAGTGELFFGEGSRLTVL.

There are a few counts of this clonotype. The genes are TRBV19 and TRBJ1-1; D gene unclear. The CDR3 spans 13 residues. V was pared by 0 bases and J by 3 bases, with 5 bases between. CDR1 is LNHDA and CDR2 is SQIVND in the germline V gene (reference sequence). The chain's CDR3 is CASSIEVYTEAFF. The CDR3 DNA reads as TGTGCCAGTAGTATAGAGGTGTACACTGAAGCTTTCTTT.

The V and J genes are TRBV7-6 and TRBJ1-6, with D maybe TRBD1 (5 bases). The V end lost 1 base, the J end lost 8 bases, and 12 bases lay between the germline ends. CDR1 is SGHVS and CDR2 is FNYEAQ in the germline V gene. The CDR3 totals 15 residues. CDR3 bases: TGTGCCAGCAGCTTAGATTGGGGGGGTTATTCACCCCTCCACTTT. Residues: CASSLDWGGYSPLHF.

The table lists this clonotype with a few counts. This chain connects TRBV12-3 or TRBV12-4 to TRBJ2-1; tentatively, D is TRBD2 (6 bases). The V end lost 5 bases, the J end lost 1 base, and 15 bases lay between the germline ends. The length of the CDR3 is 16 residues. The CDR3 nucleotides read TGTGCCAGCAGTCCCGGCGCGGGACGGTCCTACAATGAGCAGTTCTTC. Protein product: CASSPGAGRSYNEQFF.

This clonotype was seen repeatedly, ten times or more. J is TRBJ2-1 and V is TRBV4-1; 7 bases align to TRBD2. CDR1 is MGHRA, CDR2 YSYEKL, per germline. Trimming at V came to 0 bases and at J to 4 bases, leaving 9 bases not matched to a gene. There are 17 residues in the CDR3. The CDR3 loop reads CASSQEPFTGGYNEQFF. The CDR3, as DNA: TGCGCCAGCAGCCAAGAACCTTTCACGGGGGGATACAATGAGCAGTTCTTC.

This clonotype was counted between two and nine times. The rearrangement uses TRBV5-6 and TRBJ1-1; D remains unclear. The germline CDR1 and CDR2 sequences are SGHDT and YYEEEE. Trimming cost V 4 bases and J 0 bases, with 13 bases left between them. The CDR3 has 15 amino acids. CDR3 in amino acids: CASSLREVLNTEAFF. CDR3 nucleotide sequence: TGTGCCAGCAGCCTAAGGGAGGTTTTGAACACTGAAGCTTTCTTT.

The sample holds a few counts of this clonotype. The rearrangement joins TRBV6-2 or TRBV6-3 to TRBJ1-1; TRBD1 might be the D (6 bases). From germline, CDR1 is MNHEY and CDR2 SVGEGT. The CDR3 length is 14 residues. Trimming took off 9 bases at V and 6 bases at J, with 20 bases between the two ends. CDR3 sequence: CASLTPGAVAEAFF. CDR3 DNA sequence: TGTGCCAGTCTGACTCCAGGGGCTGTAGCTGAAGCTTTCTTT.

This clonotype has a handful of counts. The chain recombines TRBV3-1 with TRBJ1-1, with D perhaps TRBD1 (6 bases). The length of the CDR3 is 16 residues. The germline V and J ends were trimmed by 5 bases and 3 bases, with 19 bases remaining between them. The germline V gene encodes CDR1 LGHDT and CDR2 YNNKEL (reference sequence). CDR3 amino acids: CASSGFGGAGYTEAFF. In nucleotides, the CDR3 is TGTGCCAGCAGCGGATTTGGGGGCGCGGGGTACACTGAAGCTTTCTTT.

V gene TRBV7-2 combines with J gene TRBJ2-7; 7 bases align to TRBD2. CDR1 and CDR2 (germline): SGHTA, FQGNSA. The CDR3 runs to 11 residues. Written as DNA, the CDR3 is TGTGTAAGCGGGGACTCCTACGAGCAGTACTTC. Its translation: CVSGDSYEQYF.

The table lists this clonotype with a few counts. The chain carries TRBV7-9 and TRBJ2-5; D call uncertain. The V end was cut by 2 bases, the J end by 1 base, with 8 bases between. The CDR3 has 14 residues. CDR1 is SEHNR, CDR2 FQNEAQ, per germline (reference sequence). The CDR3 nucleotides are TGTGCCAGCAGCTTATATGATTTCCAAGAGACCCAGTACTTC. Its protein is CASSLYDFQETQYF.

Of note for this clonotype: A much larger clone is a single base away; this may be a read error. V is TRBV9 and J is TRBJ1-1; TRBD1 might be the D (5 bases). There are 11 residues in the CDR3. Germline CDR1 SGDLS, CDR2 YYNGEE. V dropped 7 bases and J dropped 4 bases, with 8 bases sitting between them. Here the CDR3 reads CASARGTEAFF. As DNA, the CDR3 is TGTGCCAGCGCGAGGGGCACTGAAGCTTTCTTT.

The table lists this clonotype with a few counts. The CDR3 DNA reads as TGCAGTGCTAGAGGTCCCAGGGCAACTCGGACTGAAGCTTTCTTT. Translated: CSARGPRATRTEAFF. This rearrangement joins TRBV20-1 to TRBJ1-1, with D possibly TRBD1 on 5 matching bases. The length of the CDR3 is 15 residues. Trimming removed 1 base from V and 5 bases from J, with 17 bases in between. From germline, CDR1 is DFQATT and CDR2 SNEGSKA (reference sequence).